This TCR beta chain comes out of a study of monozygotic twins with cystic fibrosis. Study-wide results and limits: Unrelated CF individuals shared fewer identical clonotypes than monozygotic CF twins.

As for this clone: Its antigen is currently unknown.

Sequencing used immunoSEQ multiplex PCR; TCRdb keeps in-frame clones, though not all of them. In the table there are around 34,000 clones, 92% of which are singletons. The germline CDR1 and CDR2 sequences are GTSNPN and SVGIG (reference sequence). V shed 3 bases and J shed 5 bases, with 11 bases lying between them. The length of the CDR3 is 13 residues. This TCR was sampled from a girl aged 2 to 9 with cystic fibrosis. Specimen: blood. The V call is TRBV30, the J call TRBJ2-4, with D possibly matching TRBD2 (5 bases). In DNA, the CDR3 is TGTGCCTGGAGCTCCGGGATACAAAACATTCAGTACTTC. This encodes CAWSSGIQNIQYF.